This T cell receptor beta chain was identified during a study of cytomegalovirus exposure and HLA in healthy donors. The study, taken as a whole, reports: Accounts indicate the classifier identified cytomegalovirus status with strong specificity and sensitivity. Analyzed later, association rates of TCRs varied across HLA loci, with DRB1 most and HLA-C fewest.

PCR amplification relied on 60 Vbeta primers (plus 13 Jbeta primers). This table comes from immunoSEQ multiplex PCR, and its TCRdb copy is limited to in-frame clones, with some not included. The sample holds approximately 170,000 clones, around 76% seen once. Each donor was nominally healthy when sampled (though unrecorded immune exposures were likely). This clone was observed a few times. Its antigen is still unknown. This TCR came from a man between 35 and 55 years old in good health and CMV-seronegative. Sequencing used PBMCs.

Here the CDR3 DNA reads TGTGCCAGCATGGTTTGGAGCGGGAGGGCCCTAGGAGAGACCCAGTACTTC. It codes for CASMVWSGRALGETQYF. The rearrangement joins TRBV6-4 to TRBJ2-5; 10 bases agree with TRBD2. The CDR3 runs 17 residues. Germline V gene data show CDR1 as MRHNA and CDR2 as SNTAGT. V gave up 7 bases and J gave up 4 bases; unmatched junction bases: 15.